The clone carrying this T cell receptor (beta chain) was recorded at least ten times. The target antigen is unknown. The TCR beta profiling, which covered VDJ combination and CDR3 sequence, was carried out using genomic DNA as the template. TCRdb analysed the reads with MiXCR anew, one entry per CDR3 protein. This sample yields some 410,000 distinct CDR3 sequences, of which 65% to 80% are seen a single time; 3.5% to 4.5% belongs to the top ten. Per germline, CDR1 SGHTA and CDR2 FQGNSA. V shed 1 base and J shed 5 bases, with 14 bases lying between them. This CDR3 spans 15 amino acids. The data stem from a study of CD8+CD57+ T cells in acquired aplastic anemia. Overall study context: Sorted CD4+ plus CD8+ cells gave DNA averaging roughly 2.9 ug. Sequencing produced an average of roughly 10 million reads per healthy donor for CD4+ cells.

Findings and caveats of the study: Patients were compared with controls for CD8+ Simpson's diversity, and no significant difference emerged. In common between the patients and the controls were some 29 CD8+ CDR3 sequences.

The V gene is TRBV7-2, the J gene TRBJ1-1, with D unclear. Sequenced: sorted CD4+, CD8+, or CD8+CD57+ T cells (not recorded which) from PBMCs. The clonotype was recovered from a human donor in good health, serving as a control. CDR3 coding DNA: TGTGCCAGCAGCTTAGAAACGGGGATGTGGACTGAAGCTTTCTTT. Protein product: CASSLETGMWTEAFF. Together with reference TRBV7-2 and TRBJ1-1, the CDR3 gives the full variable domain: GAGVSQSPSNKVTEKGKDVELRCDPISGHTALYWYRQSLGQGLEFLIYFQGNSAPDKSGLPSDRFSAERTGGSVSTLTIQRTQQEDSAVYLCASSLETGMWTEAFFGQGTRLTVV.